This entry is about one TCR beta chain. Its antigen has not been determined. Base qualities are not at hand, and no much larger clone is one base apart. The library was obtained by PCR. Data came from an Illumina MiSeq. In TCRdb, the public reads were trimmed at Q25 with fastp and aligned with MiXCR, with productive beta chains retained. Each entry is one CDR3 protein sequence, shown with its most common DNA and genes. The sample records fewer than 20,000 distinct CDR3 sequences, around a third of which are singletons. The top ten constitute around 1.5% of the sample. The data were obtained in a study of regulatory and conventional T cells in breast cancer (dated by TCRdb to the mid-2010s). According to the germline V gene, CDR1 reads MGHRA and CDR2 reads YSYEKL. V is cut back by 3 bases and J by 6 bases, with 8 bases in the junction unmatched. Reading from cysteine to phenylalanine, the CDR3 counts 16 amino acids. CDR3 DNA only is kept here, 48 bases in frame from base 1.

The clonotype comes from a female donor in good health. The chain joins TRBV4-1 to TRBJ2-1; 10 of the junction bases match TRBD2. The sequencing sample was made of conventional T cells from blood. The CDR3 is CASSQEAGGARNEQFF. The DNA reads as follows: TGCGCCAGCAGCCAGGAAGCGGGAGGGGCCCGCAATGAGCAGTTCTTC.